This T cell receptor beta chain originates from a study of identical twins. J lost 6 bases, V lost 5 bases, and 10 bases had no gene match. The CDR3 covers 16 residues. Germline values: CDR1 SGHTA, CDR2 FQGNSA. TCRdb re-derived calls from the 5' RACE reads in MiXCR, one entry per CDR3 protein. The sample contains some 500,000 distinct CDR3 sequences, roughly a fifth of which appear only once. Another study also made use of these data, one on T cells expressing NK-cell markers. That source adds: Seven of the eight sequenced donors were classified as HCMV-seropositive, and one was classified as seronegative. What restricted sorting to alpha-beta TCR T cells in several experiments was an anti-gamma-delta TCR antibody.

Sequencing was carried out using CD4+ T cells sorted from blood. The receptor comes from a woman between 18 and 29 years old in good health. J is TRBJ2-5 and V is TRBV7-2; 12 bases are shared with TRBD2. Here the CDR3 reads CASSPVASGRGKTQYF. DNA for the CDR3: TGTGCCAGCAGCCCTGTGGCTAGCGGGAGGGGTAAGACCCAGTACTTC.